This TCR beta chain appears in the sequencing data of a study of glioma-infiltrating T cells. Across the study: Target coverage was about 4- to 10-fold for 950,000 to 1,000,000 blood T cells.

Points from the study as a whole: Above-expected tissue-blood divergence occurred in all gliomas, most in low-grade ones. Only very few CDR3 sequences appeared in both tissue and blood. A blood CDR3 motif signature was depleted in highly divergent patients.

CDR3 size: 14 residues. Germline assignment: CDR1 MNHEY and CDR2 SMNVEV (reference sequence). V gave up 6 bases and J gave up 5 bases; unmatched junction bases: 6. Amplification of TCR alpha and beta CDR3 regions from RNA used iRepertoire nested multiplex PCR. One entry per CDR3 protein, called by TCRdb with MiXCR from the multiplex PCR reads. The sample holds a few hundred thousand distinct CDR3 sequences, roughly two fifths seen once. As regards this clonotype: Its target is not known. This may arise from a read error, as a much more abundant clone is one base away.

The genes are TRBV27 and TRBJ2-4; 8 nucleotides line up with TRBD2. The sequenced sample was glioma tissue, nonneoplastic brain tissue, or PBMCs (not recorded which). The source is a human donor with low-grade glioma or glioblastoma, undergoing nonglioma brain surgery, or in good health (not recorded which). In DNA, the CDR3 is TGTGCCAGCAGCTCACTAGCGGACGAAAACATTCAGTACTTC. Translated: CASSSLADENIQYF.